These T cell receptor beta chains were read from a single sample in a study of OX40 agonist ivuxolimab in advanced cancers. Repertoires were generated with immunoSEQ multiplex PCR, while TCRdb's copy carries only in-frame clones and drops some. In the table there are 69,000 or so clones, more than 75% of which are singletons. The starting material was CD4+ or CD8+ T cells sorted from blood, obtained in a trial of the OX40 agonist ivuxolimab. Receptor source: an adult with an advanced solid tumor such as melanoma, head and neck, liver or kidney cancer. Both conserved end residues are part of each CDR3.

len	v_gene	j_gene	CDR3aa
16	TRBV4-3	TRBJ2-3	CASSQEGPFGTDTQYF
16	TRBV7-9	TRBJ2-1	CASSSTSGSSLGEQFF
11	TRBV6-5	TRBJ1-1	CASVGPTEAFF
16	TRBV7-9	TRBJ1-2	CASSLAAGQAGYGYTF
14	TRBV28	TRBJ2-5	CASSLTRAQETQYF
15	TRBV4-3	TRBJ1-4	CASSQVWASNEKLFF
15	TRBV19	TRBJ2-7	CASSMAAKDGYEQYF
13	TRBV7-9	TRBJ2-3	CASSFRLAGAQYF
14	TRBV27	TRBJ2-7	CASSLSRGAYEQYF
14	TRBV5-1	TRBJ1-1	CASSLDSVNTEAFF
14	TRBV10-3	TRBJ1-5	CAISPGQPYQPQHF
12	TRBV7-2	TRBJ2-2	CASSTGVGELFF
15	TRBV18	TRBJ2-7	CASSSGLAVDYEQYF
13	TRBV18	TRBJ1-1	CASSPGVSTEAFF
14	TRBV5-1	TRBJ2-5	CASSPSTDLGTQYF
16	TRBV12-5	TRBJ2-1	CASGSRLAGPYNEQFF
15	TRBV7-9	TRBJ2-7	CASSIRQGVSYEQYF
17	TRBV5-4	TRBJ1-1	CASSQQMVGSLRAEAFF
20	TRBV19	TRBJ1-5	CASNFRIPRKGAESNQPQHF
14	TRBV5-1	TRBJ2-7	CASRTGGSSYEQYF
17	TRBV28	TRBJ1-1	CASSPILMSRAGTEAFF
14	TRBV7-9	TRBJ2-5	CASSLTGFQETQYF
12	TRBV7-2	TRBJ2-3	CASSTRSDTQYF
14	TRBV7-9	TRBJ2-3	CASSLMQGRGTQYF
17	TRBV9	TRBJ2-5	CASSVSPLAGGQETQYF
15	TRBV6-1	TRBJ2-5	CASRTSRDFGETQYF
13	TRBV5-4	TRBJ1-2	CASSLAGNYGYTF
15	TRBV19	TRBJ1-5	CASRRSGNSNQPQHF
14	TRBV4-2	TRBJ2-7	CASSLSLTLRGQYF
16	TRBV18	TRBJ2-7	CASSQSGGPLSYEQYF
14	TRBV7-9	TRBJ2-1	CASSLPLGDNEQFF
13	TRBV19	TRBJ1-5	CASSMGGLQPQHF
13	TRBV19	TRBJ1-4	CASRQTGEPSLFF
14	TRBV11-3	TRBJ2-1	CASSSGQGAYEQFF
14	TRBV28	TRBJ1-3	CASSLGGLGNTIYF
12	TRBV29-1	TRBJ1-1	CSVEAGGTEAFF
16	TRBV5-5	TRBJ2-3	CASSLGPATGSDTQYF
14	TRBV7-6	TRBJ2-5	CASSLELLKETQYF
13	TRBV19	TRBJ2-7	CASSLTGPYEQYF
13	TRBV30	TRBJ1-4	CAWNRAINEKLFF
13	TRBV29-1	TRBJ1-1	CSVAGGVNTEAFF
14	TRBV5-1	TRBJ2-3	CASSWGGAADTQYF
15	TRBV5-1	TRBJ1-2	CASSLEPGPNYGYTF
14	TRBV9	TRBJ2-7	CASSLGSGSYEQYF
12	TRBV6-4	TRBJ1-2	CASSDSGAGYTF
17	TRBV10-3	TRBJ2-1	CAISTLGTTSSYNEQFF
14	TRBV13	TRBJ2-1	CASSLARGYNEQFF
15	TRBV7-3	TRBJ2-3	CASSRAGGPADTQYF
16	TRBV5-6	TRBJ2-4	CASSRPGQGDKNIQYF
15	TRBV6-1	TRBJ2-4	CASSEGGSAKNIQYF
18	TRBV19	TRBJ1-5	CASSIGERDFLSNQPQHF
12	TRBV2	TRBJ2-7	CASSADRVEQYF
13	TRBV28	TRBJ2-7	CASSRPERIEQYF
14	TRBV4-2	TRBJ2-7	CASSSIGRTYEQYF
17	TRBV9	TRBJ2-3	CASSVSRTSGDTDTQYF
14	TRBV28	TRBJ1-5	CASSFLGGNQPQHF
16	TRBV28	TRBJ1-5	CASSLGMSGENQPQHF
15	TRBV18	TRBJ1-1	CASSPSQGANTEAFF
12	TRBV7-9	TRBJ2-2	CASSLDRGELFF
15	TRBV19	TRBJ2-2	CASSFRGPNTGELFF